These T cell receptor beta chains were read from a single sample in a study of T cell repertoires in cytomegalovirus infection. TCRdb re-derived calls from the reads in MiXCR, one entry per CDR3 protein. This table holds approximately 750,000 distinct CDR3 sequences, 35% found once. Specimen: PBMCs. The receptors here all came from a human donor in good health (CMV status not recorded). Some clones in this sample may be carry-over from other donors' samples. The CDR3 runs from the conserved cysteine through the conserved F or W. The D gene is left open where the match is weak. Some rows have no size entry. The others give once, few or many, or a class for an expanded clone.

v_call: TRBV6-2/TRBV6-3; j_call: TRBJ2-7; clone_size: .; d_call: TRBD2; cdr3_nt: TGTGCCAGCAAGCCGACTAGCGGGTACGAGCAGTACTTC; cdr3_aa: CASKPTSGYEQYF
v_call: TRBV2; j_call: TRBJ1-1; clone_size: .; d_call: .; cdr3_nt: TGTGCCAGCAAGGGGGGGTCTATGAACACTGAAGCTTTCTTT; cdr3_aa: CASKGGSMNTEAFF
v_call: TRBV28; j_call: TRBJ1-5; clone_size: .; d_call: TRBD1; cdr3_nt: TGTGCCAGCAAACGGACAGGGGAGGGCCAGCCCCAGCATTTT; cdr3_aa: CASKRTGEGQPQHF
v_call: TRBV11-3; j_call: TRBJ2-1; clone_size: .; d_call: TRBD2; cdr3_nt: TGTGCCAGCAGCCCGGGACTAGCGGGACCGTTCTTC; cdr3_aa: CASSPGLAGPFF
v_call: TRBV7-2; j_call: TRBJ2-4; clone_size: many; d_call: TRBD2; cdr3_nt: TGTGCCAGCAGCTTAAATAGGTTAGCGGGAGGGCCGGCCAAAAACATTCAGTACTTC; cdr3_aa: CASSLNRLAGGPAKNIQYF
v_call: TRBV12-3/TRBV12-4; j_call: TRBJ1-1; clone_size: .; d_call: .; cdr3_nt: TGTGCCAGCAGTTCCGACAGGCTCGCTCGGAAAGCTTTCTTT; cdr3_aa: CASSSDRLARKAFF
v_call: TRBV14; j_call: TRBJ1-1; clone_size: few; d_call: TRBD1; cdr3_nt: TGTGCCAGCAGCCAATCCGACAGGGAAATATTAGCTTTCTTT; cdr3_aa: CASSQSDREILAFF
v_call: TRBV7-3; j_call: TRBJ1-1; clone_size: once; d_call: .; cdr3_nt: TGTGCCAGCAGCCCAGACCCCCCCAGCACTGAAGCTTTCTTT; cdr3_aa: CASSPDPPSTEAFF
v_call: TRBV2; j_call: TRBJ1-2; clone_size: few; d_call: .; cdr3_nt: TGTGCCAGCAGTGAGGACTTGAGGTGGGGCTACACCTTC; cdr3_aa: CASSEDLRWGYTF
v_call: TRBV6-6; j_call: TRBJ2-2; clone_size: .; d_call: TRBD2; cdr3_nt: TGTGCCAGCAGTTACCCGAGCGGGAGGGGCTCCGGGGAGCTGTTTTTT; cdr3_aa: CASSYPSGRGSGELFF
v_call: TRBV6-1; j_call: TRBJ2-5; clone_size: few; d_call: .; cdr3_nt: TGTGCCAGCAGTGGGGACTTACAAGAGACCCAGTACTTC; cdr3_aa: CASSGDLQETQYF
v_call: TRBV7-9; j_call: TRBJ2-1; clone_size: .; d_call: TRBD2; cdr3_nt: TGTGCCAGCAACCAGATCCCCGGGACTAGCTTTTCGAGCTCCTACAATGAGCAGTTCTTC; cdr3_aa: CASNQIPGTSFSSSYNEQFF
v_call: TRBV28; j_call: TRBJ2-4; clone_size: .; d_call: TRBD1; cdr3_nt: TGTGCCAGCAGTTTGTACAGGGGGAAAAACATTCAGTACTTC; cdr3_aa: CASSLYRGKNIQYF
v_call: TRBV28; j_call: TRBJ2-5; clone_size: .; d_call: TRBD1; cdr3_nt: TGTGCCAGCAGTGAAACAGGGGTAAAAGGGACCCAGTACTTC; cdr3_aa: CASSETGVKGTQYF
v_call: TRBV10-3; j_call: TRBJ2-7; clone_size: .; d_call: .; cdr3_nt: TGTGCCATCAGTGATATGGAGACACTTGGCGAGCAGTACTTC; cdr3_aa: CAISDMETLGEQYF
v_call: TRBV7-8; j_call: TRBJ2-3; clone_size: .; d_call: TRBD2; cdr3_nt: TGTGCCAGCAGCCTATTAAGCGGGAGTATTACAGATACGCAGTATTTT; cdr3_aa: CASSLLSGSITDTQYF
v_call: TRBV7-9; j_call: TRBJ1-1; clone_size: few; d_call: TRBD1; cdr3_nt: TGTGCCAGCAGCATGACAGGGAAGAACACTGAAGCTTTCTTT; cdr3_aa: CASSMTGKNTEAFF
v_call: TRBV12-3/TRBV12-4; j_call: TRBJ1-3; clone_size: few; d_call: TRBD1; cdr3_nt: TGTGCCAGCAGTCATGCAGGGGGCGCGGAAGGAAACACCATATATTTT; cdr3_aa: CASSHAGGAEGNTIYF
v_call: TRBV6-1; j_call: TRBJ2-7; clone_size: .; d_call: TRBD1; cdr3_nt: TGTGCCAGCAGCGAAATTGACAGGGGGGACGAGCAGTACTTC; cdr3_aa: CASSEIDRGDEQYF
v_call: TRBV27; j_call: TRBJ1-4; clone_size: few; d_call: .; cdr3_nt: TGTGCCAGCAGCTACGGGGCCATCACCCATGGAACTAATGAAAAACTGTTTTTT; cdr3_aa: CASSYGAITHGTNEKLFF
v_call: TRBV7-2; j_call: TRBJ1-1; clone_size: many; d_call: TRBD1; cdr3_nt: TGTGCCAGCAGCAAAGGGACTGGGACAGGCACTGAAGCTTTCTTT; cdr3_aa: CASSKGTGTGTEAFF
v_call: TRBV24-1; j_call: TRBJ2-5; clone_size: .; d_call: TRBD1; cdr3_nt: TGTGCCACCAGTGACTACACCTCGACAGGGGGCAGGGAGACCCAGTACTTC; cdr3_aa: CATSDYTSTGGRETQYF
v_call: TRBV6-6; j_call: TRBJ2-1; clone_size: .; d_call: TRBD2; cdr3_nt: TGTGCCAGCAGACACCGAGCGGGAGGGTACAATGAGCAGTTCTTC; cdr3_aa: CASRHRAGGYNEQFF
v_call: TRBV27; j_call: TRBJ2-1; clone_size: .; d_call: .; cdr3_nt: TGTGCCAGCAGCCTTGATCCGGGACACGCGGGACTAGAGCAGTTCTTC; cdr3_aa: CASSLDPGHAGLEQFF
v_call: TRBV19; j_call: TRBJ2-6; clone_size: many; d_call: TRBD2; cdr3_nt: TGTGCCAGTAGTATAGATGGGGCGGGGGTCTCTGGGGCCAACGTCCTGACTTTC; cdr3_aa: CASSIDGAGVSGANVLTF
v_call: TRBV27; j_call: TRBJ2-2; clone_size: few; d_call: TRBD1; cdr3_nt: TGTGCCAGCAGTGAACGGACAGGGGGTAAATTGTTTTTT; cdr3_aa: CASSERTGGKLFF
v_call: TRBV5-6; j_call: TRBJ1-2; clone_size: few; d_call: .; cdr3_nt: TGTGCCAGCAGCTTCAGAAGGGAAGCTGGTACTTACTATGGCTACACCTTC; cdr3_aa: CASSFRREAGTYYGYTF
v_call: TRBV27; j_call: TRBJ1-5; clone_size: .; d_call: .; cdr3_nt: TGTGCCAGCAGGAGGACAGCAGTTAGCAATCAGCCCCAGCATTTT; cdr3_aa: CASRRTAVSNQPQHF
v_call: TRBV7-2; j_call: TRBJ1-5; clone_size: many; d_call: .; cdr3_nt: TGTGCCAGCAGCTTAGCACCGGGTGAAAATCAGCCCCAGCATTTT; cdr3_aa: CASSLAPGENQPQHF
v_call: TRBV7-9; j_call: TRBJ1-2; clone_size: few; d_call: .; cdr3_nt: TGTGCCAGCAGCTTAGCGAGGGCGGATGGCTACACCTTC; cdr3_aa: CASSLARADGYTF
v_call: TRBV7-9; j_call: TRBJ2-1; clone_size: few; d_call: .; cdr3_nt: TGTGCCAGCAGCGTAGAGGGGGGCCGGAATGAGCAGTTCTTC; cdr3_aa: CASSVEGGRNEQFF
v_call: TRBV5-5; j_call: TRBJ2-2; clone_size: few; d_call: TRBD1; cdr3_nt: TGTGCCAGCAGCTTCTTAGGACAGGGGAACACCGGGGAGCTGTTTTTT; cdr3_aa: CASSFLGQGNTGELFF
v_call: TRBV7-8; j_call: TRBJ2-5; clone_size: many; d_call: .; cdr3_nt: TGTGCCAGCAGCCTAGGGCTTGGAGGGTTAGGAGAGACCCAGTACTTC; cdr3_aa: CASSLGLGGLGETQYF
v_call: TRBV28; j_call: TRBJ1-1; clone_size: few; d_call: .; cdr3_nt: TGTGCCAGCAGTTTTTTACCCTGGACTAAGACTACTGAAGCTTTCTTT; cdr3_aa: CASSFLPWTKTTEAFF
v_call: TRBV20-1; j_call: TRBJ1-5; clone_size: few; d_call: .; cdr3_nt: TGCAGTGCTAGAAAGATTCAAACGACGGATTATAGCAATCAGCCCCAGCATTTT; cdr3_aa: CSARKIQTTDYSNQPQHF
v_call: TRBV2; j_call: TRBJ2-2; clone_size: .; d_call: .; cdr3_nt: TGTGCCTGCACCGTACAGGGTGGAGTCACCGGGGAGCTGTTTTTT; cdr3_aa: CACTVQGGVTGELFF
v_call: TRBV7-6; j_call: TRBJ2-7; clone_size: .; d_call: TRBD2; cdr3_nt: TGTGCCAGCAGCTTAGGGGCCGGGACTAGCTCTTTATACGAGCAGTACTTC; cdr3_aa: CASSLGAGTSSLYEQYF
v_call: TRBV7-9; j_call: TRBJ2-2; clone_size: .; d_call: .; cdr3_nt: TGTGCCAGCACCCCCCAGGGGGGAACCGGGGAGCTGTTTTTT; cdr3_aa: CASTPQGGTGELFF
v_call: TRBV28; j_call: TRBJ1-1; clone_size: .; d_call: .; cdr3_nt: TGTGCCAGCAAAGTCCCAACAGGGAGGAACACTGAAGCTTTCTTT; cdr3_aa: CASKVPTGRNTEAFF
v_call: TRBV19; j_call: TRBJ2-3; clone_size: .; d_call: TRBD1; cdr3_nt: TGTGCCAGTAGTATGGACAGGGAGGGCACAGATACGCAGTATTTT; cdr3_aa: CASSMDREGTDTQYF
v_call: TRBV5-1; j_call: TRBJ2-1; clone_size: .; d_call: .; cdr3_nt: TGCGCCAGCAGCTTGGCACAGGGAGGGATCAATGAGCAGTTCTTC; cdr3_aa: CASSLAQGGINEQFF
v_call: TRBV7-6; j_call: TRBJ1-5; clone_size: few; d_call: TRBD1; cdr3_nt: TGTGCCAGCAGCTTAGAGGACAGGGAGAGTCAGCCCCAGCATTTT; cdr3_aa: CASSLEDRESQPQHF
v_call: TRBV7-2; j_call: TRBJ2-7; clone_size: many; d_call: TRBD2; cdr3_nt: TGTGCCAGCAGCTCCCCGCTAGCGGGCGTTGGCTACGAGCAGTACTTC; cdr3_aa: CASSSPLAGVGYEQYF
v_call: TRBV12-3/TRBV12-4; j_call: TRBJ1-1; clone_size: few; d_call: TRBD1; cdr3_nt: TGTGCCAGCACCAGGGACAGGGGGTTCACTGAAGCTTTCTTT; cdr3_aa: CASTRDRGFTEAFF
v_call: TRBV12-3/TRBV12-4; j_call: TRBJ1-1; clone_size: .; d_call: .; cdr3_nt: TGTGCCAGCAGTCCTTGGACCGCCTACACTGAAGCTTTCTTT; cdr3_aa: CASSPWTAYTEAFF
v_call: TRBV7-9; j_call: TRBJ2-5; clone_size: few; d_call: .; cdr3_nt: TGTGCCAGCAGCTTAGAGGTGCGCCAAGAGACCCAGTACTTC; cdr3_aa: CASSLEVRQETQYF
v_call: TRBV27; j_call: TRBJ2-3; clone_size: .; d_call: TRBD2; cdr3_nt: TGTGCCAGCAGTTTATACCGGGGGGGCCCAGATACGCAGTATTTT; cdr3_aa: CASSLYRGGPDTQYF
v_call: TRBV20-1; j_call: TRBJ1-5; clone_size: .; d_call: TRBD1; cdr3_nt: TGCAGTTCTAGGACAGGCCTCAATCAGCCCCAGCATTTT; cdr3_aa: CSSRTGLNQPQHF
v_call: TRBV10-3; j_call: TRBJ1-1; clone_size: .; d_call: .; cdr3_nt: TGTGCCATCAGTGAGTCTGGAAGGAACACTGAAGCTTTCTTT; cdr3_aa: CAISESGRNTEAFF
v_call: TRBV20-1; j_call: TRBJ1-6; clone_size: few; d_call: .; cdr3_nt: TGCAGTGCTAGACAGGGTGGCAATTCACCCCTCCACTTT; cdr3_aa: CSARQGGNSPLHF
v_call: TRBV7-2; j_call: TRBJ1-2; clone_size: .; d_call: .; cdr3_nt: TGTGCCAGCAGCCCCGTACAGGGTATAACCTATGTCTACACCTTC; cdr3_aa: CASSPVQGITYVYTF
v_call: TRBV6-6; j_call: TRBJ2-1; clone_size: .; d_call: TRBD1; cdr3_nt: TGTGCCAGCCTCCTTTCAGGGGGCAAGAATGAGCAGTTCTTC; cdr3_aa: CASLLSGGKNEQFF
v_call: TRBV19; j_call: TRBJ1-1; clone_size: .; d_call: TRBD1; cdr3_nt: TGTGCCAGTAGTATGATCCAGGGGGCCTTCACTGAAGCTTTCTTT; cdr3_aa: CASSMIQGAFTEAFF
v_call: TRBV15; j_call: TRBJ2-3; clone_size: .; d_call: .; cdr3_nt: TGTGCCACCAGCAGTCTGTACGATACGCAGTATTTT; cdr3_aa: CATSSLYDTQYF
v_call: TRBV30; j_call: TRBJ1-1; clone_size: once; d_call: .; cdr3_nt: TGTGCCTGGAGCGGACTTTCTGAAGCTTTATTT; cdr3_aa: CAWSGLSEALF
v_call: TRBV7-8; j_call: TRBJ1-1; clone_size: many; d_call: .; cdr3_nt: TGTGCCAGCAGCTTAGTGGCAGGGCAAAACACTGAAGCTTTCTTT; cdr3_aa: CASSLVAGQNTEAFF
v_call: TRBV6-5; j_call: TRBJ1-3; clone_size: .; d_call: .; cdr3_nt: TGTGCCAGCAGTTCAGACTATGGCTCTGGAAACACCATATATTTT; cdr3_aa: CASSSDYGSGNTIYF
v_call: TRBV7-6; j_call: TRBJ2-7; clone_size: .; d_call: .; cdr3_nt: TGTGCCAGCAGCTCCAGACAGTCGTACGAGCAGTACTTC; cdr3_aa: CASSSRQSYEQYF
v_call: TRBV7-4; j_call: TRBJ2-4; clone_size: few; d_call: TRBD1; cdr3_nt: TGTGCCAGCAGCACTCCGGGACAGGGTGGAATTCAGTACTTC; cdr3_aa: CASSTPGQGGIQYF
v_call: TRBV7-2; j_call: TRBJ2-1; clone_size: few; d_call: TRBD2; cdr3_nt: TGTGCCAGCAGCTTAACTAGCGGGAGGGGGGGGAATGAGCAGTTCTTC; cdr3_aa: CASSLTSGRGGNEQFF